The clone carrying this T cell receptor beta chain appeared a few times. The antigen remains undetermined. Deletions cut 9 bases from V and 0 bases from J, with 8 bases between. Germline values: CDR1 ENHRY, CDR2 SYGVKD. The CDR3 totals 12 residues. These data belong to a study of shared clonotypes between healthy human individuals. Overall study results and limits: Lower generation probabilities were found for non-shared clonotypes than for those shared by all four donors.

At a deep level, the assay was run. Method: immunoSEQ multiplex PCR; TCRdb's copy keeps in-frame clones and lacks some. Among 600,000 to 750,000 clones listed, 72% were seen once. The V and J genes are TRBV10-3 and TRBJ1-1; perhaps TRBD1 as D (5 bases). The receptor comes from a woman in her twenties or thirties in good health. Sequenced: memory CD4+ T cells sorted from blood. Sample subset: CD45RA-negative fraction. CDR3 in DNA: TGTGCCATGGGGGGACTGAACACTGAAGCTTTCTTT. Translated: CAMGGLNTEAFF.